The 31 T cell receptor beta chains below all came from one sample that was sequenced in a study of T cell responses to AZD1222 COVID-19 vaccine. Measured with immunoSEQ multiplex PCR; TCRdb has only the in-frame clones, and not every one. The sample consists of some 140,000 clones, under 95% of them appearing once. Specimen: peripheral blood, collected on day 0 of AZD1222 vaccination. These receptors all stem from an adult in good health.

This chain uses TRBV5-4 with TRBJ1-1; D unresolved. Germline CDR1 reads SGHNT; CDR2 reads YYREEE (reference sequence). The germline V and J ends were trimmed by 4 bases and 0 bases, with 10 bases remaining between them. The CDR3 contains 14 residues. This CDR3 is CASSLDGLNTEAFF. DNA of the CDR3: TGTGCCAGCAGCCTGGACGGATTGAACACTGAAGCTTTCTTT.

The V gene is TRBV28, the J gene TRBJ1-5; D not certain. V dropped 1 base and J dropped 6 bases, with 1 base sitting between them. There are 11 residues in the CDR3. CDR1 MDHEN and CDR2 SYDVKM come from the germline V gene. CDR3 DNA sequence: TGTGCCAGCAGTTTATCTCAGCCCCAGCATTTT. It yields the protein CASSLSQPQHF.

This clone has a single count. The rearrangement links TRBV28 to TRBJ1-2, with 7 bases lining up with TRBD1. The trim removed 4 bases at V and 8 bases at J, leaving 10 bases unmatched. The length of the CDR3 is 14 residues. Germline V gives CDR1 MDHEN, CDR2 SYDVKM. The CDR3 protein is CASSSGRQGSGYTF. CDR3 nucleotide sequence: TGTGCCAGCAGTTCGGGTCGACAGGGTTCAGGCTACACCTTC.

This chain uses TRBV6-5 with TRBJ1-2, with TRBD1 as a possible D gene (6 bases). Trimming took 5 bases from V and 10 from J, leaving 17 bases between them. Germline-derived CDR1 and CDR2 are MNHEY and SVGAGI. The CDR3 is made up of 13 amino acids. CDR3 nucleotides: TGTGCCAGCAGTCGTTCCGGGACAACCTACTACACCTTC. It specifies CASSRSGTTYYTF.

The chain combines TRBV5-1 with TRBJ2-3, with a weak D call TRBD2 (6 bases). The CDR3 runs 15 residues. Trimming stripped 5 bases from V and 2 bases from J, with 15 bases between. CDR1 and CDR2 (germline): SGHRS, YFSETQ. DNA for the CDR3: TGCGCCAGCAGTCAAAGAACGGGGGACACAGATACGCAGTATTTT. Encoded protein: CASSQRTGDTDTQYF.

This rearrangement joins TRBV7-2 to TRBJ1-3; D gene uncertain. Germline-derived CDR1 and CDR2 are SGHTA and FQGNSA. The CDR3 covers 13 residues. V gave up 5 bases and J gave up 9 bases, with 14 bases separating them. DNA for the CDR3: TGTGCCAGCAGCCCACGAATCCAGGCCACCATATATTTT. Amino acids: CASSPRIQATIYF. Full variable domain (rest looked up from reference TRBV7-2 and TRBJ1-3): GAGVSQSPSNKVTEKGKDVELRCDPISGHTALYWYRQSLGQGLEFLIYFQGNSAPDKSGLPSDRFSAERTGGSVSTLTIQRTQQEDSAVYLCASSPRIQATIYFGEGSWLTVV.

This chain links TRBV5-6 with TRBJ1-2; tentatively, D is TRBD1 (5 bases). Trimming shortened V by 0 bases and J by 4 bases, and 10 bases separated the two germline ends. This CDR3 has 14 residues. Germline V gene data show CDR1 as SGHDT and CDR2 as YYEEEE. CDR3 nucleotides: TGTGCCAGCAGCTTGGATCGGGGGGTCTATGGCTACACCTTC. Amino acids: CASSLDRGVYGYTF.

The V gene is TRBV7-8, the J gene TRBJ1-1; unclear D gene. Trimming left V 1 base short and J 1 base short, with 7 bases between. Germline V gene data show CDR1 as SGHVS and CDR2 as FQNEAQ. The CDR3 has 14 residues. The CDR3 DNA reads TGTGCCAGCAGCTTAGTCGCCGGGAACACTGAAGCTTTCTTT. This codes for CASSLVAGNTEAFF.

The chain combines TRBV15 with TRBJ1-4; D gene uncertain. The CDR3 contains 17 residues. CDR1 and CDR2 from the germline V gene are LNHNV and YYDKDF (reference sequence). Trimming cost V 5 bases and J 5 bases, with 21 bases left between them. Here the CDR3 reads CATSRRSTGRFNEKLFF. CDR3 DNA sequence: TGTGCCACCAGCCGGCGGTCTACCGGACGGTTCAATGAAAAACTGTTTTTT.

The rearrangement uses TRBV4-1 and TRBJ2-1, with TRBD2 identical over 13 bases. The CDR3 loop spans 18 amino acids. The germline gives CDR1 MGHRA, CDR2 YSYEKL. J was trimmed by 3 bases and V by 3 bases; bases with no gene match: 8. CDR3 coding DNA: TGCGCCAGCAGCCACCCGGGACTAGCGGGAAGGCGCTACAATGAGCAGTTCTTC. This encodes CASSHPGLAGRRYNEQFF.

The chain employs TRBV19 and TRBJ1-5, with TRBD1 identical over 8 bases. Germline V CDR1 and CDR2: LNHDA, SQIVND (reference sequence). This CDR3 has 16 amino acids. The V and J ends lost 5 bases and 0 bases, in that order; junction bases with no gene match: 6. CDR3: CASSPRGQGSNQPQHF. Written as DNA, the CDR3 is TGTGCCAGTAGTCCTAGAGGACAGGGTAGCAATCAGCCCCAGCATTTT.

The chain links TRBV27 to TRBJ1-5; 7 bases line up with TRBD1. The CDR3 sequence is 14 residues long. V trimming: 10 bases; J trimming: 6 bases; junction bases outside the gene matches: 12. In germline, CDR1 is MNHEY, CDR2 SMNVEV (reference sequence). The CDR3: CATHTRTGSQPQHF. The CDR3 DNA reads as TGTGCCACTCACACTAGGACAGGAAGTCAGCCCCAGCATTTT.

The chain links TRBV5-1 to TRBJ1-2; D is unresolved. Per germline, CDR1 SGHRS and CDR2 YFSETQ. Trimming cost V 4 bases and J 8 bases, with 21 bases left between them. The CDR3 is made up of 15 amino acids. CDR3 in amino acids: CASSPGGYIMRGYTF. CDR3 sequence (DNA): TGCGCCAGCAGCCCGGGCGGCTACATAATGAGGGGCTACACCTTC.

This chain connects TRBV9 to TRBJ2-4; D uncertain. The CDR3 totals 14 residues. Germline loops: CDR1 SGDLS, CDR2 YYNGEE. Deletions cut 3 bases from V and 0 bases from J, with 7 bases between. The CDR3 sequence: CASSDLPAKNIQYF. CDR3 DNA: TGTGCCAGCAGCGATCTTCCAGCCAAAAACATTCAGTACTTC.

The chain recombines TRBV6-5 with TRBJ1-3; D may be TRBD1 (6 bases). Germline assignment: CDR1 MNHEY and CDR2 SVGAGI. Trimming shortened V by 7 bases and J by 3 bases, and 13 bases separated the two germline ends. This CDR3 spans 14 amino acids. The CDR3 region is CASIEGGVGNTIYF. The CDR3 nucleotides are TGTGCCAGCATCGAAGGGGGGGTTGGAAACACCATATATTTT.

The V call is TRBV5-6, the J call TRBJ1-2; D remains ambiguous. This CDR3 region has 15 residues. The germline gives CDR1 SGHDT, CDR2 YYEEEE. Trimming stripped 0 bases from V and 2 bases from J, with 11 bases between. The CDR3 bases are TGTGCCAGCAGCTTGGTTCCCAGTTGGAACTATGGCTACACCTTC. Encoded protein: CASSLVPSWNYGYTF.

The V and J genes are TRBV21-1 and TRBJ2-3. TRBV21-1 corresponds to a pseudogene. This CDR3 spans 10 amino acids. DNA of the CDR3: TGTGCCAGCAGCACAGATACGCAGTATTTT. Protein: CASSTDTQYF.

The sample holds one count of this clone. The chain links TRBV3-1 (or the pseudogene TRBV3-2) to TRBJ1-4; D uncertain. V was trimmed by 4 bases and J by 6 bases, leaving 18 bases between them. Looked up from germline, CDR1 is LGHDT and CDR2 is YNNKEL (reference sequence). The CDR3 runs to 16 residues. CDR3 nucleotide sequence: TGTGCCAGCAGCCGACTGAGGACTACGGTGGATGAAAAACTGTTTTTT. Protein sequence: CASSRLRTTVDEKLFF.

This clone was counted once. V gene TRBV18 combines with J gene TRBJ2-2; a possible D gene is TRBD1 (5 bases). The CDR3 covers 14 residues. Deletions cut 3 bases from V and 5 bases from J, with 10 bases between. Germline-derived CDR1 and CDR2 are KGHSH and LQKENI. The CDR3 reads CASSPLTGTGELFF. For the CDR3, the DNA is TGTGCCAGCTCACCTCTAACAGGAACCGGGGAGCTGTTTTTT.

The chain uses TRBV11-3 and TRBJ2-7; TRBD2 might be the D (5 bases). Germline V gives CDR1 SGHNT, CDR2 YENEEA. This CDR3 has 13 amino acids. Trimming removed 0 bases at V and 7 bases at J, with 10 bases between. CDR3 sequence reads: CASSLDRTGEQYF. DNA for the CDR3: TGTGCCAGCAGCTTAGATAGGACGGGGGAGCAGTACTTC. Full variable domain (remainder filled in from reference TRBV11-3 and TRBJ2-7): EAGVVQSPRYKIIEKKQPVAFWCNPISGHNTLYWYLQNLGQGPELLIRYENEEAVDDSQLPKDRFSAERLKGVDSTLKIQPAELGDSAVYLCASSLDRTGEQYFGPGTRLTVT.

This clone was seen once. Its ends do not fully match the called genes, so a read error is possible. The chain has TRBV27 and TRBJ2-1; perhaps TRBD1 as D (5 bases). CDR1 and CDR2 (germline): MNHEY, SMNVEV (reference sequence). This CDR3 is 12 amino acids long. As DNA, the CDR3 is TGTGCCAGCAGTTTATCGGACAACGAGCAGTTCTTC. Translated: CASSLSDNEQFF.

The CDR3 sequence: CASKKDGYNYGYTF. The CDR3 DNA follows: TGTGCCAGCAAAAAGGACGGTTATAACTATGGCTACACCTTC. The genes are TRBV6-5 and TRBJ1-2, with D uncertain. The V end lost 7 bases, the J end lost 1 base, and 13 bases lay between the germline ends. Looked up from germline, CDR1 is MNHEY and CDR2 is SVGAGI. The CDR3 is 14 amino acids.

The V and J genes are TRBV27 and TRBJ1-1; 8 nucleotides match TRBD1. Losses at the gene ends were 5 bases for V and 8 bases for J; bases not matched to a gene: 10. This CDR3 has 14 residues. Germline V lookup: CDR1 MNHEY, CDR2 SMNVEV (reference sequence). CDR3 amino acids: CASSRTPGQGEAFF. CDR3 coding DNA: TGTGCCAGCAGTCGTACACCCGGACAGGGAGAAGCTTTCTTT.

The chain has TRBV14 and TRBJ1-1, with D hard to call. The germline V and J ends were trimmed by 2 bases and 1 base, with 11 bases remaining between them. CDR1 and CDR2 from the germline V gene are SGHDN and FVKESK. The CDR3 is 15 residues long. CDR3 sequence reads: CASSQTKGSNTEAFF. The CDR3 nucleotides read TGTGCCAGCAGCCAAACCAAGGGTTCGAACACTGAAGCTTTCTTT.

V is TRBV9 and J is TRBJ2-7, with a possible D match to TRBD1 (5 bases). Trimming took 4 bases from V and 3 from J, leaving 14 bases between them. The CDR3 runs 14 residues. Germline-derived CDR1 and CDR2 are SGDLS and YYNGEE. CDR3 in amino acids: CASSRTGLGYEQYF. The CDR3 nucleotides are TGTGCCAGCAGCAGAACAGGTTTGGGCTACGAGCAGTACTTC.

V usage is TRBV12-3 or TRBV12-4 and J usage is TRBJ2-7, with D uncertain. The CDR3 runs to 13 residues. Trimming shortened V by 0 bases and J by 6 bases, and 9 bases separated the two germline ends. CDR3 nucleotide sequence: TGTGCCAGCAGTTTAGCCCTCCTCCGCGAGCAGTACTTC. Translation gives CASSLALLREQYF.

The V gene is TRBV29-1, the J gene TRBJ2-1; D possibly uses TRBD1 or TRBD2 (5 bases each). Between the trimmed V and J ends, which lost 6 bases and 7 bases, there was a span of 16 bases. The CDR3 consists of 13 residues. Germline CDR1 and CDR2: SQVTM and ANQGSEA. The CDR3 spells CSVLVREPNEQFF. As DNA, the CDR3 is TGCAGCGTCCTCGTCAGGGAGCCGAATGAGCAGTTCTTC.

This chain links TRBV10-3 with TRBJ1-3; no clear D gene. This CDR3 spans 13 amino acids. V lost 2 bases, J lost 3 bases, and 5 bases lay in between. Looked up from germline, CDR1 is ENHRY and CDR2 is SYGVKD. The CDR3 bases are TGTGCCATCAGTGAGACAGTTGGAAACACCATATATTTT. It encodes CAISETVGNTIYF.

The chain employs TRBV21-1 and TRBJ1-1. TRBV21-1 corresponds to a pseudogene. This CDR3 is built from 11 residues. CDR3 loop: CAGRVGTEAFF. The CDR3, as DNA: TGTGCGGGGAGGGTGGGCACTGAAGCTTTCTTT.

Notes on this clone: The same CDR3 arises from other DNA sequences in this sample as well. J is TRBJ1-2 and V is TRBV15; D gene unclear. The CDR3 has 13 residues. Trimming shortened V by 0 bases and J by 8 bases, and 10 bases separated the two germline ends. Per the germline V gene, CDR1 is LNHNV and CDR2 is YYDKDF (reference sequence). In DNA form, the CDR3 reads TGTGCCACCAGCAGAGATCTAATTAGCGGCTACACCTTC. Translation gives CATSRDLISGYTF.

The genes are TRBV5-6 and TRBJ2-7; D is undetermined. Trimming took off 7 bases at V and 4 bases at J, with 18 bases between the two ends. The germline CDR1 and CDR2 sequences are SGHDT and YYEEEE. The CDR3 loop spans 14 amino acids. The CDR3 is CASVTVGKEYEQYF. CDR3 DNA sequence: TGTGCCAGCGTGACGGTTGGGAAGGAGTACGAGCAGTACTTC.